The 26 T cell receptor beta chains below were found in one sample sequenced in a study of blood T cell repertoires in COVID-19. Method: immunoSEQ multiplex PCR; TCRdb's copy keeps in-frame clones and lacks some. Among over 110,000 clones listed, approximately 87% were seen once. The sequencing input was PBMCs or T cells enriched from blood (not recorded which). The receptors originated from a man aged 45 to 65 in a cohort exposed to, infected with or recovered from COVID-19 (not recorded which).

The genes are TRBV4-3 and TRBJ2-1, with D perhaps matching TRBD1 (6 bases). This CDR3 contains 14 residues. V lost 4 bases to trimming and J lost 3 bases, with 10 bases between them. Germline values: CDR1 LGHNA, CDR2 YSLEER. CDR3 loop: CASSLVQGYNEQFF. As DNA, the CDR3 is TGCGCCAGCAGCCTCGTACAGGGCTACAATGAGCAGTTCTTC.

This clone has just one count. CDR3 nucleotides: TGTGCCAGCAGCCAAGGGACAGGGTCGGAGACCCAGTACTTC. Translating gives CASSQGTGSETQYF. This chain uses TRBV3-1 (or the pseudogene TRBV3-2) with TRBJ2-5; 8 bases align to TRBD1. With V trimmed by 1 base and J by 5 bases, 3 bases remained unmatched. Germline loops: CDR1 LGHDT, CDR2 YNNKEL (reference sequence). The CDR3 has 14 residues.

Written as DNA, the CDR3 is TGTGCCAGCAGTTCCTGGACAGTAATGAACACTGAAGCTTTCTTT. Protein: CASSSWTVMNTEAFF. V is TRBV6-5 and J is TRBJ1-1; maybe TRBD1 (6 bases). Trimming shortened V by 4 bases and J by 0 bases, and 12 bases separated the two germline ends. CDR3 length: 15 amino acids. The germline gives CDR1 MNHEY, CDR2 SVGAGI.

This clone was seen only a few times. The CDR3 sequence is CASSSGQVHTDTQYF. As DNA, the CDR3 is TGCGCCAGCAGTTCCGGACAGGTCCACACAGATACGCAGTATTTT. The chain links TRBV5-1 to TRBJ2-3, with TRBD1 identical over 7 bases. CDR1 is SGHRS, CDR2 YFSETQ, per germline. The CDR3 totals 15 residues. V shed 5 bases and J 2 bases; nucleotides not matched to a gene: 8.

This chain joins TRBV6-1 and TRBJ2-2; TRBD2 might be the D (6 bases). This CDR3 has 15 amino acids. V shed 1 base and J shed 5 bases, with 11 bases lying between them. CDR1 is MNHNS, CDR2 SASEGT, per germline. The CDR3 DNA sequence: TGTGCCAGCAGTGAAGGGGCAGGGAGGACCGGGGAGCTGTTTTTT. Translation: CASSEGAGRTGELFF.

The rearrangement links TRBV6-4 to TRBJ2-3; 11 bases are shared with TRBD2. Germline assignment: CDR1 MRHNA and CDR2 SNTAGT. The V gene end was trimmed by 6 bases and the J gene end by 3 bases; junction bases not matched to a gene: 8. The CDR3 runs to 16 residues. The CDR3 reads CASSPFGLAGTDTQYF. DNA for the CDR3: TGTGCCAGCAGCCCATTCGGACTAGCGGGTACAGATACGCAGTATTTT.

V gene TRBV6-5 combines with J gene TRBJ1-2; perhaps TRBD1 as D (5 bases). V dropped 6 bases and J dropped 1 base, with 12 bases sitting between them. This CDR3 comprises 14 residues. The germline CDR1 and CDR2 sequences are MNHEY and SVGAGI. Here the CDR3 reads CASSPRGFNYGYTF. The DNA for the CDR3 is TGTGCCAGCAGCCCAAGGGGCTTTAACTATGGCTACACCTTC.

This clone came up once. The J gene is TRBJ2-5, the V gene TRBV11-2; tentative D call: TRBD2 (6 bases). V was shortened by 5 bases and J by 1 base, with 14 bases between the two germline ends. CDR1 is SGHAT and CDR2 is FQNNGV in the germline V gene. The CDR3 length is 15 residues. CDR3 in DNA: TGTGCCAGCAGCGGCGGGATACTTACCCAAGAGACCCAGTACTTC. It yields the protein CASSGGILTQETQYF.

The V and J genes are TRBV5-6 and TRBJ1-5; D is ambiguous. This CDR3 is 14 amino acids long. V lost 4 bases and J 2 bases, leaving 10 bases between the germline ends. Germline loops: CDR1 SGHDT, CDR2 YYEEEE. CDR3 DNA: TGTGCCAGCAGCGGCCGCCAGGGCAATCAGCCCCAGCATTTT. Its translation: CASSGRQGNQPQHF.

The chain recombines TRBV6-2 or TRBV6-3 with TRBJ1-1; TRBD1 aligns across 7 bases. Germline CDR1 is MNHEY and CDR2 is SVGEGT. Unmatched junction bases numbered 6, after V lost 3 bases and J lost 5 bases. The CDR3 consists of 14 residues. CDR3 region: CASSYEGARTEAFF. The CDR3 region has the DNA TGTGCCAGCAGTTATGAGGGGGCCAGAACTGAAGCTTTCTTT.

The chain links TRBV5-1 to TRBJ1-4; D is possibly TRBD1 (6 bases). Trimming left V 4 bases short and J 0 bases short, with 10 bases between. CDR1 is SGHRS, CDR2 YFSETQ, per germline. The CDR3 totals 15 residues. The CDR3 DNA reads TGCGCCAGCAGCCAGGACAGCACAACTAATGAAAAACTGTTTTTT. Protein product: CASSQDSTTNEKLFF.

The gene calls are TRBV6-5 and TRBJ2-1; 8 bases fit TRBD2. The trim removed 4 bases at V and 0 bases at J, leaving 5 bases unmatched. The CDR3 contains 16 residues. Germline-derived CDR1 and CDR2 are MNHEY and SVGAGI. DNA for the CDR3: TGTGCCAGCAGTTTGGAACTAGCGGCCTCCTACAATGAGCAGTTCTTC. Its translation: CASSLELAASYNEQFF.

The chain employs TRBV6-5 and TRBJ2-5, with D perhaps matching TRBD2 (7 bases). The germline CDR1 and CDR2 sequences are MNHEY and SVGAGI. This CDR3 spans 14 amino acids. V shed 4 bases and J shed 5 bases, with 14 bases lying between them. CDR3 DNA: TGTGCCAGCAGTTGGGGGGGGGCCGGGGAGACCCAGTACTTC. Residues: CASSWGGAGETQYF.

About this clone itself: Relative to the germline gene, one junction end is altered; a read error may explain this. This CDR3 is CASRLPGLAGLETQYF. The DNA of the CDR3 is TGTGCCAGCCGTTTACCGGGACTAGCGGGATTAGAGACCCAGTACTTC. This sequence joins TRBV28 and TRBJ2-5; 13 positions agree with TRBD2. CDR1 is MDHEN and CDR2 is SYDVKM in the germline V gene. The CDR3 spans 16 residues.

V is TRBV5-1 and J is TRBJ1-4; 8 nucleotides line up with TRBD1. This CDR3 is built from 15 residues. Germline CDR1 SGHRS, CDR2 YFSETQ. J was trimmed by 0 bases and V by 7 bases; bases with no gene match: 5. Here the CDR3 DNA reads TGCGCCAGCGGACAGGGAGATACAACTAATGAAAAACTGTTTTTT. The encoded protein is CASGQGDTTNEKLFF.

The rearrangement uses TRBV4-3 and TRBJ1-4, with a weak D call TRBD1 (5 bases). The germline gives CDR1 LGHNA, CDR2 YSLEER. Trimming removed 6 bases from V and 3 bases from J, with 11 bases in between. The CDR3 is 14 residues long. The CDR3 loop reads CASSLDRANEKLFF. The DNA for the CDR3 is TGCGCCAGCAGTCTCGACAGAGCTAATGAAAAACTGTTTTTT.

The rearrangement links TRBV4-2 to TRBJ2-7; D might be TRBD2 (5 bases). This CDR3 contains 16 residues. Germline V gene sequence: CDR1 LGHNA, CDR2 YNFKEQ. V was cut by 0 bases and J by 3 bases, with 15 bases left in between. The CDR3 reads CASSQEEGGGGYEQYF. The DNA for the CDR3 is TGTGCCAGCAGCCAAGAGGAAGGAGGAGGTGGCTACGAGCAGTACTTC.

This clone was recorded only once. The chain uses TRBV18 and TRBJ1-4; D perhaps matches TRBD1 (5 bases). From germline, CDR1 is KGHSH and CDR2 LQKENI. The V and J ends lost 11 bases and 5 bases respectively, with 18 bases between them. The CDR3 contains 14 residues. The CDR3 region has the DNA TGTGCCGGGGCGAACAGACGACAAAATGAAAAACTGTTTTTT. Translating it yields CAGANRRQNEKLFF.

The V gene is TRBV30, the J gene TRBJ2-3, with D possibly matching TRBD1 (5 bases). V was shortened by 1 base and J by 2 bases, with 7 bases between the two germline ends. The germline V gene encodes CDR1 GTSNPN and CDR2 SVGIG (reference sequence). This CDR3 spans 13 amino acids. The CDR3: CAWSETVTDTQYF. For the CDR3, the DNA is TGTGCCTGGAGTGAGACAGTCACAGATACGCAGTATTTT.

This chain uses TRBV11-2 with TRBJ1-4, with TRBD1 as a possible D gene (6 bases). Germline V gene sequence: CDR1 SGHAT, CDR2 FQNNGV. This CDR3 spans 15 amino acids. With 2 bases removed from V and 8 bases from J, the gap between germline ends came to 15 bases. The CDR3 here is CASSLRGGGSEKLFF. In nucleotides, the CDR3 is TGTGCCAGCAGCTTAAGGGGGGGCGGTAGCGAAAAACTGTTTTTT.

This clone appeared once. This chain uses TRBV14 with TRBJ1-2; 7 positions match TRBD1. In germline, CDR1 is SGHDN, CDR2 FVKESK. This CDR3 has 12 residues. J gave up 9 bases and V 4 bases, and 5 bases lay outside the gene matches. The CDR3 DNA reads as TGTGCCAGCAGCCCGACAGGGACCCGCTACACCTTC. This sequence encodes CASSPTGTRYTF.

This clone was detected a few times. This sequence joins TRBV4-1 and TRBJ1-1; TRBD1 is a possible D gene (5 bases). V was trimmed by 2 bases and J by 5 bases, leaving 15 bases between them. Germline lookup yields CDR1 MGHRA and CDR2 YSYEKL. The CDR3 totals 15 residues. CDR3 sequence reads: CASSQYGQGGTEAFF. The CDR3 DNA is TGCGCCAGCAGCCAATACGGCCAGGGAGGGACTGAAGCTTTCTTT.

The J gene is TRBJ2-6, the V gene TRBV9; D is perhaps TRBD1 (6 bases). This CDR3 region has 16 residues. Germline V gene lookup returns CDR1 SGDLS and CDR2 YYNGEE. V was shortened by 0 bases and J by 2 bases, with 9 bases between the two germline ends. The CDR3 spells CASSVDWGPGANVLTF. CDR3 nucleotides: TGTGCCAGCAGCGTAGATTGGGGGCCTGGGGCCAACGTCCTGACTTTC.

The chain is built from TRBV29-1 and TRBJ2-7; 7 bases are a match to TRBD2. Germline CDR1 SQVTM, CDR2 ANQGSEA. The CDR3 sequence is 11 residues long. Losses at the gene ends were 4 bases for V and 7 bases for J; bases not matched to a gene: 4. This CDR3 is CSVAGGGEQYF. In DNA, the CDR3 is TGCAGCGTTGCCGGGGGAGGGGAGCAGTACTTC.

The chain joins TRBV7-6 to TRBJ2-1; 7 bases match TRBD1. The length of the CDR3 is 15 residues. V lost 5 bases and J lost 4; bases outside the gene matches: 8. Germline assignment: CDR1 SGHVS and CDR2 FNYEAQ. CDR3 loop: CASSRGQSAYNEQFF. The CDR3 DNA sequence: TGTGCCAGCAGCCGGGGACAGTCTGCTTACAATGAGCAGTTCTTC.

This chain uses TRBV5-1 with TRBJ1-1, with 7 bases lining up with TRBD1. V was pared by 2 bases and J by 4 bases, with 5 bases of the junction left unmatched. Germline V gene lookup returns CDR1 SGHRS and CDR2 YFSETQ. The CDR3 is made up of 14 amino acids. CDR3 region: CASSLWDRTTEAFF. CDR3 nucleotides: TGCGCCAGCAGCTTATGGGACAGAACCACTGAAGCTTTCTTT.